The 20 T cell receptor beta chains below come from one sample, sequenced in a study of patients and donors after allogeneic stem cell transplantation. TCRdb passed the RT-PCR reads through MiXCR, listing each CDR3 protein once. The data contain some 200,000 distinct CDR3 sequences, roughly 40% of them singletons. Sequenced input: blood, either unsorted or a sorted T cell fraction (not recorded which). These receptor sequences come from a human donor who was either an allogeneic HSCT recipient or a stem cell or donor lymphocyte infusion donor (not recorded which). It is not recorded whose cells these are; they may come from a transplant donor.

Only a few counts were recorded for this clonotype. The chain is built from TRBV29-1 and TRBJ1-1; D is uncertain. Trimming pared 7 bases from V and 4 bases from J, leaving 13 bases between. Per germline, CDR1 SQVTM and CDR2 ANQGSEA. CDR3 length: 12 residues. The CDR3 DNA is TGCAGCGGCGACTTACCCGGCACTGAAGCTTTCTTT. Residues: CSGDLPGTEAFF.

This clonotype occurred a few times. The chain carries TRBV12-3 or TRBV12-4 and TRBJ1-2, with a possible D match to TRBD1 (6 bases). The ends were cut back, 3 bases at V and 1 base at J, with 12 bases in the middle. There are 15 residues in the CDR3. The CDR3 loop is CASSFRQENNYGYTF. In DNA form, the CDR3 reads TGTGCCAGCAGTTTCCGACAGGAGAATAACTATGGCTACACCTTC.

Notes on this clonotype: At one end, the junction sequence differs from germline, possibly due to a read error. This chain uses TRBV28 with TRBJ2-7; D not resolved. The length of the CDR3 is 11 residues. Germline assignment: CDR1 MDHEN and CDR2 SYDVKM. In DNA form, the CDR3 reads TGTGCCAGCAGTCCGAACTACGAGCGGTACTTC. It encodes CASSPNYERYF.

The chain links TRBV29-1 to TRBJ2-3, with TRBD2 matching 7 bases. Trimming took 3 bases from V and 0 from J; bases not matched to a gene: 3. This CDR3 contains 14 residues. Per germline, CDR1 SQVTM and CDR2 ANQGSEA. The CDR3 DNA is TGCAGCGTTGAGAAGCGGGAAAGCACAGATACGCAGTATTTT. Translation: CSVEKRESTDTQYF.

Details on this clonotype: Compared with germline, one end of the junction differs, possibly owing to a read error. The chain couples TRBV12-5 to TRBJ1-1; the D gene is possibly TRBD1 (5 bases). This CDR3 contains 13 residues. Germline V lookup: CDR1 LGHNT, CDR2 FRNRAP. CDR3 in amino acids: CASGPGVGTETFF. The CDR3 DNA reads TGTGCTAGTGGTCCGGGGGTCGGCACTGAAACTTTCTTT.

The J gene is TRBJ2-1, the V gene TRBV7-6; D is possibly TRBD2 (6 bases). From germline, CDR1 is SGHVS and CDR2 FNYEAQ. The CDR3 spans 13 residues. The V and J ends lost 0 bases and 7 bases respectively, with 7 bases between them. CDR3 coding DNA: TGTGCCAGCAGCTTAGCGGAGGGAAATGAGCAGTTCTTC. Its protein is CASSLAEGNEQFF.

This clonotype was counted many times. The chain links TRBV5-5 to TRBJ1-1, with D perhaps TRBD1 (5 bases). The CDR3 is made up of 15 amino acids. Trimming pared 1 base from V and 2 bases from J, leaving 12 bases between. Germline V CDR1 and CDR2: SGHKS, YYEKEE (reference sequence). CDR3 nucleotide sequence: TGTGCCAGCAGCTTGCATCAGGGCTTTAACACTGAAGCTTTCTTT. Protein product: CASSLHQGFNTEAFF. Filled out from reference TRBV5-5 and TRBJ1-1, the complete variable domain reads DAGVTQSPTHLIKTRGQQVTLRCSPISGHKSVSWYQQVLGQGPQFIFQYYEKEERGRGNFPDRFSARQFPNYSSELNVNALLLGDSALYLCASSLHQGFNTEAFFGQGTRLTVV.

With respect to this clonotype: One junction end does not reproduce the germline sequence, and a read error may be involved. The chain uses TRBV5-6 and TRBJ1-1; D may be TRBD1 (5 bases). Per the germline V gene, CDR1 is SGHDT and CDR2 is YYEEEE. CDR3 size: 14 residues. The CDR3: CASGHGLPGTEAYF. CDR3 coding DNA: TGTGCCAGCGGGCATGGACTCCCGGGGACTGAAGCTTACTTT.

The CDR3 loop reads CSARDPPTGRTEAFF. The CDR3 DNA follows: TGCAGTGCTAGAGATCCCCCGACAGGGAGAACTGAAGCTTTCTTT. This chain links TRBV20-1 with TRBJ1-1, with 7 bases matching TRBD1. V trimming: 0 bases; J trimming: 5 bases; junction bases outside the gene matches: 9. CDR1 and CDR2 from the germline V gene are DFQATT and SNEGSKA (reference sequence). CDR3 length equals 15 residues.

The chain has TRBV7-9 and TRBJ2-1; 9 bases agree with TRBD2. J gave up 1 base and V 3 bases, and 4 bases lay outside the gene matches. This CDR3 is built from 16 residues. Germline V lookup: CDR1 SEHNR, CDR2 FQNEAQ (reference sequence). The CDR3 region has the DNA TGTGCCAGCAGCTTTGGCGCGGGAGGGTCCTACAATGAGCAGTTCTTC. This translates into CASSFGAGGSYNEQFF.

This rearrangement joins TRBV7-9 to TRBJ1-1, with 10 bases identical to TRBD1. V trimming: 7 bases; J trimming: 4 bases; junction bases outside the gene matches: 6. This CDR3 comprises 14 residues. The germline V gene encodes CDR1 SEHNR and CDR2 FQNEAQ (reference sequence). The CDR3 DNA reads TGTGCCAGCAAGGGGGACAGGGGTGGCACTGAAGCTTTCTTT. Translated, it gives CASKGDRGGTEAFF.

The chain links TRBV20-1 to TRBJ2-3; 8 bases align to TRBD2. The germline CDR1 and CDR2 sequences are DFQATT and SNEGSKA (reference sequence). This CDR3 has 20 amino acids. Trimming at V came to 1 base and at J to 2 bases, leaving 20 bases not matched to a gene. CDR3 in amino acids: CSARALLGGNSGGFTDTQYF. The CDR3 nucleotides are TGCAGTGCTAGAGCGCTTCTTGGCGGGAACTCGGGGGGGTTCACAGATACGCAGTATTTT.

The chain combines TRBV29-1 with TRBJ1-1; D is perhaps TRBD1 (6 bases). CDR3 length: 12 residues. Germline CDR1 and CDR2: SQVTM and ANQGSEA. The V end was cut by 4 bases, the J end by 1 base, with 7 bases between. The CDR3 DNA reads as TGCAGCGTTGTGGACAGGAACACTGAAGCTTTCTTT. Amino acids: CSVVDRNTEAFF.

Only a few counts were recorded for this clonotype. The chain links TRBV12-3 or TRBV12-4 to TRBJ1-5, with TRBD1 identical over 10 bases. The CDR3 is 14 amino acids. The ends lost 6 bases at V and 7 bases at J; junction bases unmatched: 6. The CDR3 nucleotides are TGTGCCAGCAGGTGGGACAGGGGCGACCAGCCCCAGCATTTT. Translated, it gives CASRWDRGDQPQHF.

The chain employs TRBV13 and TRBJ2-2; D is possibly TRBD2 (6 bases). Germline CDR1 and CDR2: PRHDT and FYEKMQ (reference sequence). This CDR3 has 16 residues. Trimming took 5 bases from V and 2 from J, leaving 15 bases between them. In DNA, the CDR3 is TGTGCCAGCAGCCCTACCGGGACTTTAAACACCGGGGAGCTGTTTTTT. It yields the protein CASSPTGTLNTGELFF.

Here the CDR3 reads CASSYPPAGSNTEAFF. The DNA for the CDR3 is TGTGCCAGCAGTTACCCCCCCGCGGGTTCGAACACTGAAGCTTTCTTT. V and J are TRBV6-2 or TRBV6-3 and TRBJ1-1; D gene unclear. CDR1 and CDR2 from the germline V gene are MNHEY and SVGEGT. With 2 bases removed from V and 1 base from J, the gap between germline ends came to 14 bases. The CDR3 is 16 residues long.

The chain is built from TRBV9 and TRBJ2-3; D possibly matches TRBD1 or TRBD2 (6 bases each). The germline V and J ends were trimmed by 3 bases and 3 bases, with 14 bases remaining between them. Germline V CDR1 and CDR2: SGDLS, YYNGEE. There are 15 residues in the CDR3. CDR3 loop: CASSAPTGGTDTQYF. The CDR3 DNA follows: TGTGCCAGCAGCGCCCCGACAGGAGGGACAGATACGCAGTATTTT. The complete variable domain, with remaining parts taken from reference TRBV9 and TRBJ2-3, reads DSGVTQTPKHLITATGQRVTLRCSPRSGDLSVYWYQQSLDQGLQFLIQYYNGEERAKGNILERFSAQQFPDLHSELNLSSLELGDSALYFCASSAPTGGTDTQYFGPGTRLTVL.

The J gene is TRBJ2-1, the V gene TRBV5-1, with 7 positions matching TRBD1. V was clipped by 0 bases and J by 4 bases; unmatched bases: 4. The CDR3 has 15 residues. From germline, CDR1 is SGHRS and CDR2 YFSETQ. The CDR3 nucleotides are TGCGCCAGCAGCTTGGTAGTGGGACAGTACAATGAGCAGTTCTTC. It specifies CASSLVVGQYNEQFF.

The chain couples TRBV6-5 to TRBJ1-5; D unresolved. V lost 5 bases to trimming and J lost 7 bases, with 9 bases between them. This CDR3 comprises 12 residues. CDR1 MNHEY and CDR2 SVGAGI come from the germline V gene. The CDR3 DNA is TGTGCCAGCAGTCCCCCCGGGCAGCCCCAGCATTTT. It encodes CASSPPGQPQHF.

This clonotype was detected many times. The chain uses TRBV7-8 and TRBJ1-4; D unclear. The ends were cut back, 3 bases at V and 0 bases at J, with 8 bases in the middle. CDR1 and CDR2 from the germline V gene are SGHVS and FQNEAQ. CDR3 length equals 15 residues. The CDR3 spells CASSLVGATNEKLFF. DNA for the CDR3: TGTGCCAGCAGCTTGGTTGGGGCAACTAATGAAAAACTGTTTTTT.